These 3 T cell receptor beta chains were all obtained from the same sample, sequenced in a study of cytomegalovirus exposure and HLA in healthy donors. The PCR was carried out with 60 Vbeta primers and 13 Jbeta primers. Using immunoSEQ multiplex PCR, the repertoire was profiled, and TCRdb retains in-frame clones only, with some absent. The table includes tens of thousands of clones, roughly 60% detected once. The sample consisted of PBMCs. Every receptor here comes from a boy younger than 18 in good health and CMV-seropositive.

This clone came up a few times. One end of the junction is discordant with germline, which a read error may explain. The chain is built from TRBV13 and TRBJ1-6; perhaps TRBD1 as D (6 bases). Germline CDR1 PRHDT, CDR2 FYEKMQ (reference sequence). The CDR3 is made up of 14 amino acids. The CDR3 DNA reads TGTGCCAGCAGCATCCGGGACACGAATTCACCCCTCAACTTT. It yields the protein CASSIRDTNSPLNF.

This chain links TRBV5-1 with TRBJ2-5; 8 bases fit TRBD1. The CDR3 extends over 16 amino acids. Germline CDR1 reads SGHRS; CDR2 reads YFSETQ. V was clipped by 0 bases and J by 4 bases; unmatched bases: 8. As DNA, the CDR3 is TGCGCCAGCAGCTTGGTGACAGGGGTATCGGGAGAGACCCAGTACTTC. Amino acids: CASSLVTGVSGETQYF.

The rearrangement links TRBV7-9 to TRBJ2-7, with D possibly being TRBD1 (6 bases). The CDR3 totals 15 residues. Per the germline V gene, CDR1 is SEHNR and CDR2 is FQNEAQ (reference sequence). The V and J ends lost 1 base and 0 bases respectively, with 10 bases between them. This CDR3 is CASSLVGQASYEQYF. DNA for the CDR3: TGTGCCAGCAGCTTAGTGGGACAAGCCTCCTACGAGCAGTACTTC.